The 30 T cell receptor beta chains reported below all come from one sample, sequenced in a study of blood T cell repertoires in COVID-19. Assay: immunoSEQ multiplex PCR; the TCRdb copy retains only in-frame clones and omits some. The table has around 150,000 clones, about 81% seen once. The material sequenced was peripheral blood. The origin of the receptors is a man between 60 and 70 years old with active or convalescent COVID-19.

The chain joins TRBV15 to TRBJ2-2; no firm D call. The CDR3 contains 14 residues. CDR1 and CDR2 from the germline V gene are LNHNV and YYDKDF (reference sequence). V was cut by 1 base and J by 4 bases, with 7 bases left in between. CDR3 protein: CATSRVRGTGELFF. In DNA, the CDR3 is TGTGCCACCAGCAGAGTGCGAGGCACCGGGGAGCTGTTTTTT.

The V and J genes are TRBV4-2 and TRBJ2-1; TRBD2 aligns across 8 bases. Germline V gene sequence: CDR1 LGHNA, CDR2 YNFKEQ. With V trimmed by 0 bases and J by 6 bases, 7 bases remained unmatched. The CDR3 contains 16 residues. The CDR3 region has the DNA TGTGCCAGCAGCCAAGATAGGGCGGGGGGCCTCAATGAGCAGTTCTTC. This translates into CASSQDRAGGLNEQFF.

The chain combines TRBV5-4 with TRBJ2-7, with TRBD2 matching 8 bases. Germline V gene data show CDR1 as SGHNT and CDR2 as YYREEE (reference sequence). CDR3 length: 15 residues. Trimming cost V 5 bases and J 4 bases; bases outside gene matches: 11. CDR3 DNA sequence: TGTGCCAGCAGGCGAGCCGGGGGGGCCATGTACGAGCAGTACTTC. This translates into CASRRAGGAMYEQYF.

This clone was seen more than once but under ten times. V and J are TRBV14 and TRBJ2-1; TRBD2 aligns across 8 bases. The CDR3 has 16 amino acids. V shed 1 base, J shed 7 bases, and the junction held 9 bases outside the gene matches. Per germline, CDR1 SGHDN and CDR2 FVKESK. CDR3 sequence (DNA): TGTGCCAGCAGCCAAGGTGGACTAGCTTATGAGAATGAGCAGTTCTTC. Translating it yields CASSQGGLAYENEQFF.

The gene calls are TRBV7-2 and TRBJ1-6, with D uncertain. This CDR3 is 14 amino acids long. Trimming shortened V by 3 bases and J by 7 bases, and 10 bases separated the two germline ends. The germline V gene encodes CDR1 SGHTA and CDR2 FQGNSA. The CDR3 spells CASSLRVGNSPLHF. The CDR3, as DNA: TGTGCCAGCAGCTTGAGGGTAGGGAATTCACCCCTCCACTTT.

V and J are TRBV27 and TRBJ2-5; 8 nucleotides align to TRBD2. Germline CDR1 reads MNHEY; CDR2 reads SMNVEV (reference sequence). V shed 1 base, J shed 3 bases, and the junction held 1 base outside the gene matches. The CDR3 has 14 residues. The CDR3 DNA reads as TGTGCCAGCAGTTTATGGCGGGGGGAAGAGACCCAGTACTTC. This gives the protein CASSLWRGEETQYF.

The V and J genes are TRBV5-1 and TRBJ2-2; 10 nucleotides match TRBD2. The CDR3 has 15 amino acids. The germline V gene encodes CDR1 SGHRS and CDR2 YFSETQ. The trim removed 5 bases at V and 7 bases at J, leaving 8 bases unmatched. The CDR3 here is CASRGLAGVDGELFF. For the CDR3, the DNA is TGCGCCAGCAGGGGTCTAGCGGGAGTGGACGGGGAGCTGTTTTTT.

The chain has TRBV18 and TRBJ2-7; D might be TRBD2 (5 bases). V lost 3 bases and J 5 bases, leaving 8 bases between the germline ends. Germline V gene lookup returns CDR1 KGHSH and CDR2 LQKENI. The CDR3 is 12 amino acids. CDR3 sequence reads: CASSPGVNEQYF. The DNA of the CDR3 is TGTGCCAGCTCACCCGGGGTAAACGAGCAGTACTTC.

CDR3: CASSELGAAATYEQYF. As DNA, the CDR3 is TGTGCCAGCAGTGAACTGGGGGCAGCCGCTACCTACGAGCAGTACTTC. The rearrangement joins TRBV27 to TRBJ2-7, with TRBD1 as a possible D gene (6 bases). This CDR3 comprises 16 residues. The germline CDR1 and CDR2 sequences are MNHEY and SMNVEV (reference sequence). V was trimmed by 5 bases and J by 2 bases, leaving 19 bases between them.

The chain links TRBV27 to TRBJ1-3; tentatively, D is TRBD1 (5 bases). This CDR3 spans 20 amino acids. Germline V gives CDR1 MNHEY, CDR2 SMNVEV (reference sequence). Trimming took 6 bases from V and 1 from J, leaving 28 bases between them. The CDR3 bases are TGTGCCAGCAGGTGCCTCTACCGGGACGGCGGAGGGAATTCTGGAAACACCATATATTTT. Translation gives CASRCLYRDGGGNSGNTIYF.

The J gene is TRBJ2-3, the V gene TRBV2, with 7 bases identical to TRBD2. This CDR3 is 11 amino acids long. Germline-derived CDR1 and CDR2 are SNHLY and FYNNEI. J lost 6 bases, V lost 10 bases, and 4 bases had no gene match. The CDR3 nucleotides are TGTGCCAAGGAAGCGGGGGATACGCAGTATTTT. Translated, it gives CAKEAGDTQYF.

The chain uses TRBV9 and TRBJ1-1; the D is unclear. The CDR3 totals 14 residues. Germline loops: CDR1 SGDLS, CDR2 YYNGEE. V was trimmed by 0 bases and J by 1 base, leaving 7 bases between them. The CDR3 protein is CASSVDISNTEAFF. DNA of the CDR3: TGTGCCAGCAGCGTAGATATATCGAACACTGAAGCTTTCTTT.

This chain uses TRBV19 with TRBJ2-7; weak D call: TRBD1 (6 bases). Germline V gene data show CDR1 as LNHDA and CDR2 as SQIVND (reference sequence). The CDR3 is 14 residues long. With 3 bases removed from V and 3 bases from J, the gap between germline ends came to 12 bases. The CDR3 loop reads CASSIQGLGYEQYF. The DNA of the CDR3 is TGTGCCAGTAGTATTCAGGGGTTAGGCTACGAGCAGTACTTC.

The V gene is TRBV21-1, the J gene TRBJ1-5; the D call TRBD1 from the table was never checked on the DNA. TRBV21-1 is listed as a pseudogene. This CDR3 is 15 amino acids long. The CDR3 nucleotides read TGTGCCAGCAGAGACAGGGGGCGTGGGAGTCAGCCCCAGCATTTT. Translated, it gives CASRDRGRGSQPQHF.

The chain couples TRBV24-1 to TRBJ2-1, with a possible D match to TRBD1 (6 bases). V was clipped by 7 bases and J by 6 bases, with 15 bases between them. The CDR3 has 14 amino acids. Germline CDR1 and CDR2: KGHDR and SFDVKD. The CDR3 loop is CATRGAPFLNEQFF. The CDR3 DNA sequence: TGTGCCACCAGGGGGGCCCCTTTTCTCAATGAGCAGTTCTTC.

The chain employs TRBV24-1 and TRBJ1-2; no reliable D call. The CDR3 is 13 amino acids. Germline lookup yields CDR1 KGHDR and CDR2 SFDVKD. With 3 bases removed from V and 6 bases from J, the gap between germline ends came to 10 bases. The DNA for the CDR3 is TGTGCCACCAGTGATCCCCAGGCCAATGGCTACACCTTC. It specifies CATSDPQANGYTF.

A single count supports this clone. This chain connects TRBV3-1 (or the pseudogene TRBV3-2) to TRBJ1-2; 10 positions agree with TRBD1. V shed 4 bases, J shed 7 bases, and the junction held 3 bases outside the gene matches. The CDR3 sequence is 13 residues long. CDR1 and CDR2 (germline): LGHDT, YNNKEL (reference sequence). The CDR3 DNA reads TGTGCCAGCAGCCCGGGACAGGGGCTTGGCTACACCTTC. It specifies CASSPGQGLGYTF.

This rearrangement joins TRBV28 to TRBJ1-2; 9 nucleotides match TRBD1. The germline CDR1 and CDR2 sequences are MDHEN and SYDVKM. Unmatched junction bases numbered 1, after V lost 3 bases and J lost 2 bases. This CDR3 is built from 14 residues. The CDR3 loop is CASSLGTGNYGYTF. CDR3 bases: TGTGCCAGCAGTTTGGGGACAGGGAACTATGGCTACACCTTC.

V is TRBV5-1 and J is TRBJ2-7; the match to TRBD2 covers 14 bases. The trim removed 4 bases at V and 3 bases at J, leaving 6 bases unmatched. This CDR3 is 16 amino acids long. Germline CDR1 and CDR2: SGHRS and YFSETQ. DNA of the CDR3: TGCGCCAGCAGCGGACTAGCGGGGGGTAAGGACTACGAGCAGTACTTC. Amino acid sequence: CASSGLAGGKDYEQYF.

This chain links TRBV7-9 with TRBJ1-5, with D perhaps matching TRBD1 (6 bases). The CDR3 runs 14 residues. Per the germline V gene, CDR1 is SEHNR and CDR2 is FQNEAQ (reference sequence). The germline V and J ends were trimmed by 5 bases and 2 bases, with 10 bases remaining between them. In DNA, the CDR3 is TGTGCCAGCAGCCAGGGGTTCGGCAATCAGCCCCAGCATTTT. This translates into CASSQGFGNQPQHF.

This clone was recorded a few times. This chain links TRBV3-1 (or the pseudogene TRBV3-2) with TRBJ1-1; TRBD1 might be the D (5 bases). V shed 6 bases and J shed 2 bases, with 10 bases lying between them. This CDR3 contains 13 residues. Germline V gives CDR1 LGHDT, CDR2 YNNKEL (reference sequence). CDR3 sequence: CASRIGTNTEAFF. DNA of the CDR3: TGTGCCAGCAGGATTGGGACTAACACTGAAGCTTTCTTT.

V and J are TRBV5-1 and TRBJ2-3, with 8 bases matching TRBD2. The V segment lost 1 base and the J segment 6 bases; nucleotides outside the gene matches: 7. CDR1 and CDR2 (germline): SGHRS, YFSETQ. The CDR3 has 15 residues. Here the CDR3 reads CASSLPTAGEDTQYF. As DNA, the CDR3 is TGCGCCAGCAGCTTGCCGACAGCGGGAGAGGATACGCAGTATTTT.

The chain couples TRBV25-1 to TRBJ1-1; D ambiguous. V dropped 5 bases and J dropped 3 bases, with 13 bases sitting between them. The germline V gene has CDR1 MGHDK and CDR2 SYGVNS. The CDR3 has 14 amino acids. The CDR3, as DNA: TGTGCCAGCAGTCAAACGGGAAGGGACACTGAAGCTTTCTTT. It is translated as CASSQTGRDTEAFF.

The rearrangement uses TRBV19 and TRBJ1-5, with a tentative D call TRBD1 (6 bases). Germline CDR1 reads LNHDA; CDR2 reads SQIVND (reference sequence). CDR3 length: 15 amino acids. V shed 4 bases and J shed 1 base, with 11 bases lying between them. The CDR3 bases are TGTGCCAGTAGTAAAAATCAGGGGAGCAATCAGCCCCAGCATTTT. Its protein is CASSKNQGSNQPQHF.

The chain carries TRBV5-1 and TRBJ2-7; tentative D call: TRBD2 (6 bases). Trimming took 5 bases from V and 6 from J, leaving 24 bases between them. CDR1 is SGHRS and CDR2 is YFSETQ in the germline V gene. The CDR3 runs to 16 residues. Here the CDR3 reads CASSFRSGTQGPEQYF. In DNA, the CDR3 is TGCGCCAGCAGTTTCCGCTCCGGGACTCAAGGGCCCGAGCAGTACTTC.

The gene calls are TRBV28 and TRBJ1-4; 7 bases are a match to TRBD1. The CDR3 runs 15 residues. Germline V gives CDR1 MDHEN, CDR2 SYDVKM. The V segment lost 4 bases and the J segment 3 bases; nucleotides outside the gene matches: 5. CDR3 residues: CASSSPGQPNEKLFF. For the CDR3, the DNA is TGTGCCAGCAGTTCCCCGGGACAGCCTAATGAAAAACTGTTTTTT. Variable domain in full (rest from reference TRBV28 and TRBJ1-4): DVKVTQSSRYLVKRTGEKVFLECVQDMDHENMFWYRQDPGLGLRLIYFSYDVKMKEKGDIPEGYSVSREKKERFSLILESASTNQTSMYLCASSSPGQPNEKLFFGSGTQLSVL.

V and J are TRBV3-1 (or the pseudogene TRBV3-2) and TRBJ1-2; D might be TRBD1 (5 bases). From germline, CDR1 is LGHDT and CDR2 YNNKEL (reference sequence). The CDR3 runs to 15 residues. The V gene lost 4 bases and the J gene lost 8 bases, with 20 bases spanning the gap. The CDR3 is CASSPRRGEVEGYTF. The CDR3 nucleotides read TGTGCCAGCAGCCCCCGGAGGGGAGAAGTGGAAGGCTACACCTTC.

This clone came up once. This chain joins TRBV18 and TRBJ1-4; D unclear. V dropped 6 bases and J dropped 8 bases, with 13 bases sitting between them. The CDR3 consists of 13 residues. Germline CDR1 is KGHSH and CDR2 is LQKENI. The CDR3 protein is CASSARDKEKLFF. The CDR3 coding sequence is TGTGCCAGCTCCGCGAGGGATAAAGAAAAACTGTTTTTT. Full variable domain (rest looked up from reference TRBV18 and TRBJ1-4): NAGVMQNPRHLVRRRGQEARLRCSPMKGHSHVYWYRQLPEEGLKFMVYLQKENIIDESGMPKERFSAEFPKEGPSILRIQQVVRGDSAAYFCASSARDKEKLFFGSGTQLSVL.

This chain links TRBV11-3 with TRBJ2-1; TRBD2 matches at 10 bases. The CDR3 contains 15 residues. The trim removed 5 bases at V and 5 bases at J, leaving 6 bases unmatched. Germline CDR1 reads SGHNT; CDR2 reads YENEEA. The CDR3 region is CASSVGTSANNEQFF. Here the CDR3 DNA reads TGTGCCAGCAGCGTCGGGACTAGCGCCAACAATGAGCAGTTCTTC. Full variable domain (missing parts from reference TRBV11-3 and TRBJ2-1): EAGVVQSPRYKIIEKKQPVAFWCNPISGHNTLYWYLQNLGQGPELLIRYENEEAVDDSQLPKDRFSAERLKGVDSTLKIQPAELGDSAVYLCASSVGTSANNEQFFGPGTRLTVL.

The chain recombines TRBV5-1 with TRBJ2-1, with 10 bases matching TRBD1. V shed 7 bases, J shed 7 bases, and the junction held 11 bases outside the gene matches. Germline V gives CDR1 SGHRS, CDR2 YFSETQ. This CDR3 comprises 15 residues. Here the CDR3 reads CASSPGTGVRNEQFF. The CDR3 bases are TGCGCCAGCTCCCCCGGGACAGGGGTGAGGAATGAGCAGTTCTTC.